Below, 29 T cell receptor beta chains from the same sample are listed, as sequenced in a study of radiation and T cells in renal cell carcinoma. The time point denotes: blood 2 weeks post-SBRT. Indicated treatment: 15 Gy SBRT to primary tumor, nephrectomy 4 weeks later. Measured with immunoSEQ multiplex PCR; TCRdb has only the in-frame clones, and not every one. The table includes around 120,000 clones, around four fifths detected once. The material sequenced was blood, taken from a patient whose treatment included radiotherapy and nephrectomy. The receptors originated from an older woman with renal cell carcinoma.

The CDR3 is CASSLKDGQETQYF. The CDR3 nucleotides read TGCGCCAGCAGCTTAAAGGACGGCCAAGAGACCCAGTACTTC. The chain couples TRBV5-1 to TRBJ2-5; no reliable D call. The CDR3 spans 14 residues. Germline assignment: CDR1 SGHRS and CDR2 YFSETQ. V dropped 2 bases and J dropped 1 base, with 9 bases sitting between them.

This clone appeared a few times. The CDR3 region is CASSFRQGAINEQFF. CDR3 bases: TGTGCCAGCAGCTTTCGACAGGGGGCCATCAATGAGCAGTTCTTC. V gene TRBV5-4 combines with J gene TRBJ2-1, with 10 bases fitting TRBD1. The V gene's germline CDR1 is SGHNT and CDR2 YYREEE (reference sequence). Trimming cost V 2 bases and J 6 bases; bases outside gene matches: 5. The CDR3 is made up of 15 amino acids.

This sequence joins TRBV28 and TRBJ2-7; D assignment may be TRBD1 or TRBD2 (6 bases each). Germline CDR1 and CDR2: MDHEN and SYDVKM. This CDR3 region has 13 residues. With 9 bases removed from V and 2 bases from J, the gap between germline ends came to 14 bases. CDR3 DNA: TGTGCCAGTGGGGGACGGGGGCCCTACGAGCAGTACTTC. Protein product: CASGGRGPYEQYF.

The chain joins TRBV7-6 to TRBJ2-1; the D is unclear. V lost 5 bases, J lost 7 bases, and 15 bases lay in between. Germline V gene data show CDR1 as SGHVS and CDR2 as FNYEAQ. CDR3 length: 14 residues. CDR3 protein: CASSPTSTRNEQFF. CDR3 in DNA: TGTGCCAGCAGCCCTACCAGTACTCGGAATGAGCAGTTCTTC. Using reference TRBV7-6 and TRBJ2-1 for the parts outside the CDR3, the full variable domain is GAGVSQSPRYKVTKRGQDVALRCDPISGHVSLYWYRQALGQGPEFLTYFNYEAQQDKSGLPNDRFSAERPEGSISTLTIQRTEQRDSAMYRCASSPTSTRNEQFFGPGTRLTVL.

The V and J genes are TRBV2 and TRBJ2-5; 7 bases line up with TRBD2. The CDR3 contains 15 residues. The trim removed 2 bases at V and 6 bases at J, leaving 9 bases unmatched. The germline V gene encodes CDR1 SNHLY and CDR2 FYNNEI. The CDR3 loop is CASSERATAGKTQYF. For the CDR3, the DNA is TGTGCCAGCAGTGAAAGGGCGACAGCGGGAAAGACCCAGTACTTC.

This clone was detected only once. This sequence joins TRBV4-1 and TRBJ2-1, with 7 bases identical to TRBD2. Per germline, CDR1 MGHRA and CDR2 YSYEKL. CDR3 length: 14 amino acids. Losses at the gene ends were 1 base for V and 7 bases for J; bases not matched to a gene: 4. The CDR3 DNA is TGCGCCAGCAGCCAAGCCGGACTAGTAAATGAGCAGTTCTTC. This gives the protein CASSQAGLVNEQFF.

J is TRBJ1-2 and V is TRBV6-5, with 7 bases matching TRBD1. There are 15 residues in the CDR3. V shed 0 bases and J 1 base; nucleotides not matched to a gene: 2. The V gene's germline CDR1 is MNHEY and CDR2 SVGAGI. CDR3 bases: TGTGCCAGCAGTTACTCACAGGGGAATAACTATGGCTACACCTTC. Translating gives CASSYSQGNNYGYTF.

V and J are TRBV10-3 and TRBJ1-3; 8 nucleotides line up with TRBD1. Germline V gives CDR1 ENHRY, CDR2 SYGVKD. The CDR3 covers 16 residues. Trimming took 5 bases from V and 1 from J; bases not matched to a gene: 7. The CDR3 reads CAISTPTGESGNTIYF. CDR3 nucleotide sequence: TGTGCCATCAGTACCCCGACAGGGGAGTCTGGAAACACCATATATTTT.

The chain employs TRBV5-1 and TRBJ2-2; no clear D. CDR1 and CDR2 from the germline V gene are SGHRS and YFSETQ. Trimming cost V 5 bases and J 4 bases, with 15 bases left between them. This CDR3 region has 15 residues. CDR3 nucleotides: TGCGCCAGCAGTGGTGTGCAGGTTGTCACCGGGGAGCTGTTTTTT. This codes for CASSGVQVVTGELFF.

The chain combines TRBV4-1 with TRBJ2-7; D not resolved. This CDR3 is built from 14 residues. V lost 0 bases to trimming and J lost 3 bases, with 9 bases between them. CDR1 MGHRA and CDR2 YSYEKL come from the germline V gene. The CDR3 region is CASSQDPPRYEQYF. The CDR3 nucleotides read TGCGCCAGCAGCCAAGATCCGCCCCGCTACGAGCAGTACTTC.

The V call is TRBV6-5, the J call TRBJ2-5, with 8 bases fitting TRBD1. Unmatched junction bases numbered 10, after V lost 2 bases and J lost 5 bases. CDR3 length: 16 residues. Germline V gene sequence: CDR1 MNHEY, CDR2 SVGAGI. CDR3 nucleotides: TGTGCCAGCAGTTACCGCGGACAGGGTACTTATGAGACCCAGTACTTC. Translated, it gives CASSYRGQGTYETQYF.

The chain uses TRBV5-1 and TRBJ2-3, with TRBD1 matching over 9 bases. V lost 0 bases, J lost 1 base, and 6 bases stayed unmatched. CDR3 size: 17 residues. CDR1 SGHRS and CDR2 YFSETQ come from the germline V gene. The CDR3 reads CASSLAQGAAGTDTQYF. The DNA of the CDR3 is TGCGCCAGCAGCTTGGCACAGGGGGCGGCCGGCACAGATACGCAGTATTTT.

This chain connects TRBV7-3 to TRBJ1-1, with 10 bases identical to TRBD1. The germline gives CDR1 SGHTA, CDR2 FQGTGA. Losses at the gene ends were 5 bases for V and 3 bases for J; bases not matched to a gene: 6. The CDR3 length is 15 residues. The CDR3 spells CASSPLGTGDTEAFF. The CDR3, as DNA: TGTGCCAGCAGCCCTCTGGGGACAGGGGACACTGAAGCTTTCTTT.

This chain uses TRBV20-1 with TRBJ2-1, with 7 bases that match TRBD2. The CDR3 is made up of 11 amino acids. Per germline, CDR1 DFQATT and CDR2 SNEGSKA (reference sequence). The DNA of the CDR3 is TGCAGCGGGAGGAAAGACAATGAGCAGTTCTTC. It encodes CSGRKDNEQFF.

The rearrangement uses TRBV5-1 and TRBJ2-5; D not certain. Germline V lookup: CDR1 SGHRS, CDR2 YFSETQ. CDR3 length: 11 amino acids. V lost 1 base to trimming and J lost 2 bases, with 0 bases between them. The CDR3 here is CASSLQETQYF. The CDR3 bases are TGCGCCAGCAGCTTGCAAGAGACCCAGTACTTC.

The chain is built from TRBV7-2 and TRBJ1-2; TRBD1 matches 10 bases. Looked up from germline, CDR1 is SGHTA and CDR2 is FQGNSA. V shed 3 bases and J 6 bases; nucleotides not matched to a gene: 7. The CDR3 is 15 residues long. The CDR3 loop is CASSFAGTGEHGYTF. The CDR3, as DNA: TGTGCCAGCAGCTTCGCCGGGACAGGGGAACATGGCTACACCTTC.

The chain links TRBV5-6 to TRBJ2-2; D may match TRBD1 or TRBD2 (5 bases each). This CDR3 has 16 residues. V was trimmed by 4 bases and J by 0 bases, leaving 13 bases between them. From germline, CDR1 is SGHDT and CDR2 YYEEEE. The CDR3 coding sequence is TGTGCCAGCAGCCCCCGGGACCTTCCGAACACCGGGGAGCTGTTTTTT. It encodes CASSPRDLPNTGELFF.

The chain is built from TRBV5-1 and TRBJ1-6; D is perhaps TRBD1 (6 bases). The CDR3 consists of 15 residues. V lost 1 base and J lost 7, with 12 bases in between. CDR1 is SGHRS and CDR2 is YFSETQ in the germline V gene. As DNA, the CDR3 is TGCGCCAGCAGCTTGACAGGGACGGGGAATTCACCCCTCCACTTT. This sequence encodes CASSLTGTGNSPLHF.

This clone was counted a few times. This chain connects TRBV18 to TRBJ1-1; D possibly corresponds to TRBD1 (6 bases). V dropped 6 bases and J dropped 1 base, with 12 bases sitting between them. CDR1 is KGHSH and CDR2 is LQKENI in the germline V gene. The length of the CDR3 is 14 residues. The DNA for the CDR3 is TGTGCCAGCTCCCTCCGGGACAAGAACACTGAAGCTTTCTTT. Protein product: CASSLRDKNTEAFF.

CDR3 bases: TGTGCCAGCAGATTAGAGGGACAGTTGAACACTGAAGCTTTCTTT. It specifies CASRLEGQLNTEAFF. The chain employs TRBV2 and TRBJ1-1; 7 bases agree with TRBD1. The CDR3 consists of 15 residues. Germline lookup yields CDR1 SNHLY and CDR2 FYNNEI. V was clipped by 6 bases and J by 0 bases; unmatched bases: 7.

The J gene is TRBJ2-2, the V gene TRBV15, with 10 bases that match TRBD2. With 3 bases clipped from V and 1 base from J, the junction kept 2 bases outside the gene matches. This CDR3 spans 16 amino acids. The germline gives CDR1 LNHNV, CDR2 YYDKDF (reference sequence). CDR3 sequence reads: CATSSRLAGNTGELFF. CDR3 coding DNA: TGTGCCACCAGCAGCAGACTAGCGGGGAACACCGGGGAGCTGTTTTTT.

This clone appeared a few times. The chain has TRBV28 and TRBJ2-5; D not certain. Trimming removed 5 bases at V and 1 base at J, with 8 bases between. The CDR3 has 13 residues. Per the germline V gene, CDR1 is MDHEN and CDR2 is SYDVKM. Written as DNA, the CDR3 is TGTGCCAGCAGTCCATCAGGCCAAGAGACCCAGTACTTC. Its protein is CASSPSGQETQYF.

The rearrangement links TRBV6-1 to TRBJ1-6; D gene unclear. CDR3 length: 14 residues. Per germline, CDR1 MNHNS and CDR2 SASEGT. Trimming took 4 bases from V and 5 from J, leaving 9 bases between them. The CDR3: CASSVGTDNSPLHF. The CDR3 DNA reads TGTGCCAGCAGTGTAGGTACAGATAATTCACCCCTCCACTTT.

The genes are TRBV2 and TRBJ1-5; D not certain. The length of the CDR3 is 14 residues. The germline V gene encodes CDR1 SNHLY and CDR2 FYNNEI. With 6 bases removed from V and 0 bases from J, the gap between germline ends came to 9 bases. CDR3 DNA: TGTGCCAGCAGCTTTCAGAATAGCAATCAGCCCCAGCATTTT. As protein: CASSFQNSNQPQHF.

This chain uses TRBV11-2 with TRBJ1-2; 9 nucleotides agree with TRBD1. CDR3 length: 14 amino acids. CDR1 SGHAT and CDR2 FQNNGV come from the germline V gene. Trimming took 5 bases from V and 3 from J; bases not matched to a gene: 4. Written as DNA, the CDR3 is TGTGCCAGCAGCCTCCGGGACAGGGACTATGGCTACACCTTC. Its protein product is CASSLRDRDYGYTF.

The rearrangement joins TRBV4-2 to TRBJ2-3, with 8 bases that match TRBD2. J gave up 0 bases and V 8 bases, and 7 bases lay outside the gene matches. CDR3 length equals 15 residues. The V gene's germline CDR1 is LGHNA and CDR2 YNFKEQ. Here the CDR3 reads CASGNSGASTDTQYF. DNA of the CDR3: TGTGCCAGCGGTAATAGCGGGGCTAGCACAGATACGCAGTATTTT.

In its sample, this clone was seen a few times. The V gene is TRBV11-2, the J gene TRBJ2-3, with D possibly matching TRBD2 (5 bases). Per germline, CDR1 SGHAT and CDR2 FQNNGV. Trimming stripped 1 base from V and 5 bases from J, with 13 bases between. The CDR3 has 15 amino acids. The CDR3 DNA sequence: TGTGCCAGCAGCTTAGGGAGCGGCCCCAGAGATACGCAGTATTTT. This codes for CASSLGSGPRDTQYF. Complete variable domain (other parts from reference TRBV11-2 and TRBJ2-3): EAGVAQSPRYKIIEKRQSVAFWCNPISGHATLYWYQQILGQGPKLLIQFQNNGVVDDSQLPKDRFSAERLKGVDSTLKIQPAKLEDSAVYLCASSLGSGPRDTQYFGPGTRLTVL.

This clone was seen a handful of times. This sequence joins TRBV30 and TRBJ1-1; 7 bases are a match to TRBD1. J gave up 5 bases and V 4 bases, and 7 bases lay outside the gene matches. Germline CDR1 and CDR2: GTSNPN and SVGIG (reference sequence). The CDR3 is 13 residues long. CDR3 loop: CAWTKIQGTEAFF. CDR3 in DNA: TGTGCCTGGACCAAAATACAGGGGACTGAAGCTTTCTTT. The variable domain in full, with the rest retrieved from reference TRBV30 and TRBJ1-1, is SQTIHQWPATLVQPVGSPLSLECTVEGTSNPNLYWYRQAAGRGLQLLFYSVGIGQISSEVPQNLSASRPQDRQFILSSKKLLLSDSGFYLCAWTKIQGTEAFFGQGTRLTVV.

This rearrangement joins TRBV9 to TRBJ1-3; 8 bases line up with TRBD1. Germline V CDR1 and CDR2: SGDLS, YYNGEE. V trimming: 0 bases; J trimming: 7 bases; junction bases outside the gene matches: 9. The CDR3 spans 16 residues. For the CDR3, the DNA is TGTGCCAGCAGCGTAGCCGGGACAGGACCCTTGAACACCATATATTTT. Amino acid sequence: CASSVAGTGPLNTIYF.